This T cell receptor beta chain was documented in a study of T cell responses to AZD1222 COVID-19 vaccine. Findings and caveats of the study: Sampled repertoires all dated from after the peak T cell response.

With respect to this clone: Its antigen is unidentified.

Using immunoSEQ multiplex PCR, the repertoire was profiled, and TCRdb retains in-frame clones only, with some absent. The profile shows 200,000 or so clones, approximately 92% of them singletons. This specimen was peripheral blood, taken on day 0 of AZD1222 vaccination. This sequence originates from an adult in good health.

The CDR3 region is CASSLGGDWNEQFF. CDR3 bases: TGTGCCAGCAGCTTAGGAGGGGATTGGAATGAGCAGTTCTTC. The V call is TRBV7-2, the J call TRBJ2-1, with D possibly called TRBD1 or TRBD2 (5 bases each). The germline V gene has CDR1 SGHTA and CDR2 FQGNSA. Trimming cost V 1 base and J 7 bases, with 11 bases left between them. This CDR3 region has 14 residues. Full variable domain (outside the CDR3, taken from reference TRBV7-2 and TRBJ2-1): GAGVSQSPSNKVTEKGKDVELRCDPISGHTALYWYRQSLGQGLEFLIYFQGNSAPDKSGLPSDRFSAERTGGSVSTLTIQRTQQEDSAVYLCASSLGGDWNEQFFGPGTRLTVL.